Below are 24 T cell receptor beta chains sequenced from a single sample in a study of OX40 agonist ivuxolimab in advanced cancers. The protocol used for the library was the immunoSEQ multiplex PCR assay. In its TCRdb copy, this immuneACCESS table keeps in-frame sequences only and misses some clones. Where compared with another copy, unresolved V genes explain less than half of these, and the others have no known cause. This sample gives about 69,000 clones in total; almost 90% of them show up just once. The leading ten clones occupy 8% to 11% of the sample. Sequenced material: CD4+ or CD8+ T cells sorted from blood, taken in a trial of the OX40 agonist ivuxolimab. These receptors were taken from an adult with an advanced solid tumor such as melanoma, head and neck, liver or kidney cancer.

The gene calls are TRBV7-9 and TRBJ2-1, with 11 bases identical to TRBD2. The ends lost 6 bases at V and 5 bases at J; junction bases unmatched: 6. The germline gives CDR1 SEHNR, CDR2 FQNEAQ (reference sequence). The CDR3 length is 15 residues. In DNA, the CDR3 is TGTGCCAGCAGTCACCTAGCGGGAGGACACAATGAGCAGTTCTTC. Its translation is CASSHLAGGHNEQFF.

This rearrangement joins TRBV7-8 to TRBJ2-2, with D perhaps matching TRBD2 (6 bases). The CDR3 sequence is 15 residues long. Trimming shortened V by 2 bases and J by 5 bases, and 12 bases separated the two germline ends. Germline V gene lookup returns CDR1 SGHVS and CDR2 FQNEAQ. CDR3 sequence (DNA): TGTGCCAGCAGCTTATTGGTGGGGAGGACCGGGGAGCTGTTTTTT. Translated: CASSLLVGRTGELFF.

The V and J genes are TRBV6-6 and TRBJ1-5, with D possibly matching TRBD1 (6 bases). V lost 6 bases and J 0 bases, leaving 12 bases between the germline ends. The germline CDR1 and CDR2 sequences are MNHNY and SVGAGI (reference sequence). The CDR3 extends over 15 amino acids. The CDR3 DNA follows: TGTGCCAGCAGACCAAGGGGGGATAGCAATCAGCCCCAGCATTTT. Its protein is CASRPRGDSNQPQHF.

In its sample, this clone was seen a few times. CDR3 region: CASSILDNYGYTF. In DNA form, the CDR3 reads TGTGCCAGCAGCATATTGGATAACTATGGCTACACCTTC. The gene calls are TRBV5-4 and TRBJ1-2, with unresolved D. Trimming pared 4 bases from V and 1 base from J, leaving 8 bases between. This CDR3 has 13 residues. Germline CDR1 reads SGHNT; CDR2 reads YYREEE (reference sequence). The entire variable domain, with the rest obtained from reference TRBV5-4 and TRBJ1-2, is as follows: ETGVTQSPTHLIKTRGQQVTLRCSSQSGHNTVSWYQQALGQGPQFIFQYYREEENGRGNFPPRFSGLQFPNYSSELNVNALELDDSALYLCASSILDNYGYTFGSGTRLTVV.

V and J are TRBV7-9 and TRBJ2-2; 8 nucleotides match TRBD1. Germline CDR1 and CDR2: SEHNR and FQNEAQ (reference sequence). V shed 8 bases, J shed 1 base, and the junction held 6 bases outside the gene matches. The CDR3 has 15 amino acids. As DNA, the CDR3 is TGTGCCAGCCGATCGGGACAGGTGAACACCGGGGAGCTGTTTTTT. This gives the protein CASRSGQVNTGELFF. Full variable domain (rest looked up from reference TRBV7-9 and TRBJ2-2): DTGVSQNPRHKITKRGQNVTFRCDPISEHNRLYWYRQTLGQGPEFLTYFQNEAQLEKSRLLSDRFSAERPKGSFSTLEIQRTEQGDSAMYLCASRSGQVNTGELFFGEGSRLTVL.

V and J are TRBV2 and TRBJ2-4, with TRBD2 matching over 7 bases. The CDR3 contains 13 residues. Germline trimming cut 8 bases from V and 6 bases from J; bases unmatched to any gene: 7. The V gene's germline CDR1 is SNHLY and CDR2 FYNNEI. The CDR3 protein is CASGRATGNIQYF. For the CDR3, the DNA is TGTGCCAGCGGGAGGGCGACCGGAAACATTCAGTACTTC.

The chain uses TRBV7-3 and TRBJ1-2; D is unclear. Trimming removed 3 bases from V and 9 bases from J, with 17 bases in between. The CDR3 contains 14 residues. Germline assignment: CDR1 SGHTA and CDR2 FQGTGA. CDR3 coding DNA: TGTGCCAGCAGCTTCAGAGTTCAGTTTAAGTGCTACACCTTC. Translating it yields CASSFRVQFKCYTF.

This chain links TRBV4-2 with TRBJ1-5; D is undetermined. The CDR3 contains 16 residues. V was cut by 4 bases and J by 3 bases, with 16 bases left in between. Germline V CDR1 and CDR2: LGHNA, YNFKEQ. The CDR3 nucleotides read TGTGCCAGCAGCCGAGAGGGTGTGACCCTCAATCAGCCCCAGCATTTT. The encoded protein is CASSREGVTLNQPQHF.

CDR3 DNA sequence: TGCGCCAGCAGCTTCGCAGGGGCTAGGCAGTACTTC. Amino acid sequence: CASSFAGARQYF. The chain employs TRBV5-1 and TRBJ2-7; D is possibly TRBD1 (6 bases). This CDR3 is built from 12 residues. From germline, CDR1 is SGHRS and CDR2 YFSETQ. V lost 2 bases and J lost 9, with 12 bases in between.

The V and J genes are TRBV30 and TRBJ1-5; D unclear. Germline loops: CDR1 GTSNPN, CDR2 SVGIG (reference sequence). V dropped 2 bases and J dropped 2 bases, with 4 bases sitting between them. CDR3 size: 12 residues. CDR3 sequence reads: CAWSWGNQPQHF. The DNA for the CDR3 is TGTGCCTGGAGTTGGGGCAATCAGCCCCAGCATTTT. The entire variable domain, with the rest obtained from reference TRBV30 and TRBJ1-5, is as follows: SQTIHQWPATLVQPVGSPLSLECTVEGTSNPNLYWYRQAAGRGLQLLFYSVGIGQISSEVPQNLSASRPQDRQFILSSKKLLLSDSGFYLCAWSWGNQPQHFGDGTRLSIL.

The chain uses TRBV11-2 and TRBJ2-6, with D perhaps matching TRBD1 (5 bases). This CDR3 has 18 amino acids. V lost 3 bases to trimming and J lost 2 bases, with 17 bases between them. Germline V gives CDR1 SGHAT, CDR2 FQNNGV. In DNA, the CDR3 is TGTGCCAGCAGCTTTGAACCAGGCCAGGGCGCTGGGGCCAACGTCCTGACTTTC. Residues: CASSFEPGQGAGANVLTF.

The rearrangement joins TRBV28 to TRBJ2-3; the D gene is possibly TRBD1 (6 bases). The CDR3 has 17 amino acids. Germline CDR1 MDHEN, CDR2 SYDVKM. The germline V and J ends were trimmed by 2 bases and 5 bases, with 20 bases remaining between them. CDR3 sequence reads: CASSLILGASTLDTQYF. The CDR3 DNA follows: TGTGCCAGCAGTTTAATTTTGGGGGCCAGTACCCTAGATACGCAGTATTTT.

The chain is built from TRBV5-5 and TRBJ2-7; the match to TRBD2 covers 10 bases. V was clipped by 0 bases and J by 3 bases; unmatched bases: 3. The germline CDR1 and CDR2 sequences are SGHKS and YYEKEE (reference sequence). This CDR3 is built from 15 residues. The DNA for the CDR3 is TGTGCCAGCAGCTTGGCGGGGACTAGCGTCTACGAGCAGTACTTC. Residues: CASSLAGTSVYEQYF.

The gene calls are TRBV10-2 and TRBJ2-2, with unresolved D. This CDR3 has 13 residues. V dropped 3 bases and J dropped 6 bases, with 8 bases sitting between them. Germline CDR1 and CDR2: WSHSY and SAAADI. The CDR3 bases are TGCGCCAGCAGTGATGCAGGTCCCGGGGAGCTGTTTTTT. Translating it yields CASSDAGPGELFF.

The DNA of the CDR3 is TGTGCCAGCAGTTTGAACAGGGCCAGCAATCAGCCCCAGCATTTT. It translates to CASSLNRASNQPQHF. The chain has TRBV6-5 and TRBJ1-5; TRBD1 might be the D (6 bases). The CDR3 length is 15 residues. Germline CDR1 MNHEY, CDR2 SVGAGI. The V end lost 4 bases, the J end lost 1 base, and 11 bases lay between the germline ends.

The chain links TRBV13 to TRBJ2-3; D not resolved. This CDR3 comprises 12 residues. The V and J ends lost 1 base and 5 bases respectively, with 4 bases between them. Germline V gene sequence: CDR1 PRHDT, CDR2 FYEKMQ (reference sequence). CDR3 loop: CASSLDIDTQYF. DNA for the CDR3: TGTGCCAGCAGCTTAGACATAGATACGCAGTATTTT.

The chain joins TRBV7-6 to TRBJ2-2, with 9 bases matching TRBD2. The CDR3 is made up of 16 amino acids. From germline, CDR1 is SGHVS and CDR2 FNYEAQ. V lost 3 bases to trimming and J lost 0 bases; unmatched junction nucleotides: 2. CDR3 loop: CASSLPSGTNTGELFF. For the CDR3, the DNA is TGTGCCAGCAGCTTGCCTAGCGGGACGAACACCGGGGAGCTGTTTTTT.

The chain uses TRBV2 and TRBJ2-7, with 8 bases identical to TRBD1. Germline CDR1 and CDR2: SNHLY and FYNNEI. J lost 3 bases, V lost 7 bases, and 2 bases had no gene match. CDR3 size: 12 residues. The CDR3 sequence: CASTGQGYEQYF. CDR3 bases: TGTGCCAGCACCGGACAGGGCTACGAGCAGTACTTC.

The rearrangement links TRBV5-4 to TRBJ2-1; 8 bases agree with TRBD2. The CDR3 has 16 residues. Germline V lookup: CDR1 SGHNT, CDR2 YYREEE (reference sequence). V was clipped by 6 bases and J by 9 bases; unmatched bases: 17. The CDR3 DNA follows: TGTGCCAGCACCAGAGGGGCCGATAGCGGGAAGGCTGAGCAGTTCTTC. Protein: CASTRGADSGKAEQFF.

This chain uses TRBV7-9 with TRBJ1-4; 7 bases are shared with TRBD1. The CDR3 runs 16 residues. Per germline, CDR1 SEHNR and CDR2 FQNEAQ (reference sequence). J was trimmed by 4 bases and V by 0 bases; bases with no gene match: 5. CDR3 amino acids: CASSLATGAGNEKLFF. The DNA of the CDR3 is TGTGCCAGCAGCTTAGCTACAGGGGCCGGTAATGAAAAACTGTTTTTT.

This clone showed up just once. The gene calls are TRBV7-3 and TRBJ1-2; TRBD1 aligns across 7 bases. Germline trimming cut 4 bases from V and 7 bases from J; bases unmatched to any gene: 9. The CDR3 loop spans 14 amino acids. Germline loops: CDR1 SGHTA, CDR2 FQGTGA. CDR3 nucleotides: TGTGCCAGCAGCTCCACTGACAGGGTCTCTGGCTACACCTTC. It specifies CASSSTDRVSGYTF.

This clone appeared once. This chain connects TRBV7-2 to TRBJ2-3; D is perhaps TRBD1 (6 bases). Trimming took off 4 bases at V and 1 base at J, with 9 bases between the two ends. This CDR3 spans 14 amino acids. Germline V gene data show CDR1 as SGHTA and CDR2 as FQGNSA. CDR3 in DNA: TGTGCCAGCAGCTCTAACAGGGGCACAGATACGCAGTATTTT. As protein: CASSSNRGTDTQYF.

The V gene is TRBV4-1, the J gene TRBJ2-2; TRBD1 might be the D (6 bases). Germline CDR1 MGHRA, CDR2 YSYEKL. This CDR3 has 18 residues. Trimming removed 4 bases from V and 0 bases from J, with 18 bases in between. The CDR3 coding sequence is TGCGCCAGCAGCCGCCCACTCGGAGAGGGGGCGAACACCGGGGAGCTGTTTTTT. This gives the protein CASSRPLGEGANTGELFF.

This sequence joins TRBV4-3 and TRBJ2-1; 9 nucleotides agree with TRBD2. V dropped 3 bases and J dropped 5; count of bases not matched to a gene: 2. From germline, CDR1 is LGHNA and CDR2 YSLEER. The CDR3 covers 14 residues. CDR3 DNA: TGCGCCAGCAGCCATGGACTAGCGAACAATGAGCAGTTCTTC. This sequence encodes CASSHGLANNEQFF.